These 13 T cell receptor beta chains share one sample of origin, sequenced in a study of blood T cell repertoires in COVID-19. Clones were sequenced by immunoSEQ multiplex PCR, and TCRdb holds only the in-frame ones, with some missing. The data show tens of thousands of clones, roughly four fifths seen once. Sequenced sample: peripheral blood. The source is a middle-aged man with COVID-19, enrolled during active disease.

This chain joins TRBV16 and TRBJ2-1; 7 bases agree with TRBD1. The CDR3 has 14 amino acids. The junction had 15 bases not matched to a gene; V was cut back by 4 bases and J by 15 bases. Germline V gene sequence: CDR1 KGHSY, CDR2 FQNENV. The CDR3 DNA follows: TGTGCCAGCAGCCCTCGTCATGACAGGGCTATACGGTTCTTC. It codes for CASSPRHDRAIRFF.

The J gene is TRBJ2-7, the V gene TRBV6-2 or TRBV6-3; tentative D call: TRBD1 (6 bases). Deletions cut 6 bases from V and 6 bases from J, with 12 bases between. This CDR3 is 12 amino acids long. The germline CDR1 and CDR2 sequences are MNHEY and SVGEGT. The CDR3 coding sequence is TGTGCCAGCAGCAGAAACAGGGTCGAGCAGTACTTC. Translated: CASSRNRVEQYF.

The chain's CDR3 is CATFSASGAGETQYF. The CDR3 region has the DNA TGTGCCACCTTTTCCGCTAGCGGGGCCGGGGAGACCCAGTACTTC. This sequence joins TRBV10-3 and TRBJ2-5; 9 bases line up with TRBD2. Looked up from germline, CDR1 is ENHRY and CDR2 is SYGVKD. The CDR3 is 15 residues long. The ends lost 10 bases at V and 5 bases at J; junction bases unmatched: 14.

The CDR3 sequence: CAKGLSPGQGRNQPQHF. The DNA of the CDR3 is TGTGCCAAAGGACTATCCCCGGGACAGGGGAGGAATCAGCCCCAGCATTTT. V is TRBV14 and J is TRBJ1-5; TRBD1 aligns across 10 bases. The CDR3 totals 17 residues. The germline V gene encodes CDR1 SGHDN and CDR2 FVKESK. The junction had 16 bases not matched to a gene; V was cut back by 10 bases and J by 4 bases. Looking up the rest from reference TRBV14 and TRBJ1-5 gives the full variable domain: EAGVTQFPSHSVIEKGQTVTLRCDPISGHDNLYWYRRVMGKEIKFLLHFVKESKQDESGMPNNRFLAERTGGTYSTLKVQPAELEDSGVYFCAKGLSPGQGRNQPQHFGDGTRLSIL.

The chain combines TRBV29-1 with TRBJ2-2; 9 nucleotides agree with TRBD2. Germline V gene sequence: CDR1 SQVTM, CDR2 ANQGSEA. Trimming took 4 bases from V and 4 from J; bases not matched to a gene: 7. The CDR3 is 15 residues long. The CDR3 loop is CSVVLRGGRTGELFF. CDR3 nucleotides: TGCAGCGTTGTCCTGCGGGGGGGCCGCACCGGGGAGCTGTTTTTT.

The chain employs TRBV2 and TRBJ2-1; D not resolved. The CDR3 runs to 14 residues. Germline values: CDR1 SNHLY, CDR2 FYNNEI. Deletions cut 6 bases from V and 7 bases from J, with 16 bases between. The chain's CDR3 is CASSPTRVLNEQFF. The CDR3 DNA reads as TGTGCCAGCAGCCCGACTCGGGTGCTGAATGAGCAGTTCTTC.

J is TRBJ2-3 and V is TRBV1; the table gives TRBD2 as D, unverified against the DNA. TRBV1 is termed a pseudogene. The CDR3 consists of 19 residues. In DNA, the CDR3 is TGCACCAGCAGCCAAGATCTAGCGGGAGAAGCCACGGTCACAGATACGCAGTATTTT. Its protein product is CTSSQDLAGEATVTDTQYF.

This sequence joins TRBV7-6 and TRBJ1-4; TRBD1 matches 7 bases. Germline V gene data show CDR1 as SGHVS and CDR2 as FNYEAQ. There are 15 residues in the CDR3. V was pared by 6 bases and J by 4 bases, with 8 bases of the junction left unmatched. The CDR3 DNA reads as TGTGCCAGCAGGCCCTCGACAGGGAGTAATGAAAAACTGTTTTTT. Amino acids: CASRPSTGSNEKLFF.

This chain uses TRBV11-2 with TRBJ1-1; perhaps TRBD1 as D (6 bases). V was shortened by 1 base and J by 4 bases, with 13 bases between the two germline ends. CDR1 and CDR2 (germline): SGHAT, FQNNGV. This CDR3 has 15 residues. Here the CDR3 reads CASSLVGQQVTEAFF. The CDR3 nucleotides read TGTGCCAGCAGCTTAGTAGGACAGCAGGTCACTGAAGCTTTCTTT.

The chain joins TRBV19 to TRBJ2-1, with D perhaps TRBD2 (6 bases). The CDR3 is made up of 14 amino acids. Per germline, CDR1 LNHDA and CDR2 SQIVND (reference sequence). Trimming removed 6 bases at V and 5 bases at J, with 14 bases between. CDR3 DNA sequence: TGTGCCAGTAGCCCGTGGGCGGGGAACAATGAGCAGTTCTTC. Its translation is CASSPWAGNNEQFF.

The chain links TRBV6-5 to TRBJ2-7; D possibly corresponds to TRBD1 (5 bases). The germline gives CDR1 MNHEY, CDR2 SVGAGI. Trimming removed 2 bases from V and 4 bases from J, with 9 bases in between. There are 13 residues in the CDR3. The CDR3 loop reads CASSYGREYEQYF. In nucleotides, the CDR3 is TGTGCCAGCAGTTACGGCAGGGAATACGAGCAGTACTTC.

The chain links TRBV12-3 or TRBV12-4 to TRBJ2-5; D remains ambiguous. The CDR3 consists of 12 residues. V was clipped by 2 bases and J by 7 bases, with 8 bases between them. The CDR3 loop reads CASSLRRRTQYF. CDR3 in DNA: TGTGCCAGCAGTTTACGGCGGCGGACCCAGTACTTC.

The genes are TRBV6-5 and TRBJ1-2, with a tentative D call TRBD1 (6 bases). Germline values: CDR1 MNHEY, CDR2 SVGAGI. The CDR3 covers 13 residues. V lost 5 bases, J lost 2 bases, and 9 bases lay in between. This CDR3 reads CASSKGQNYGYTF. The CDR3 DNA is TGTGCCAGCAGTAAGGGACAAAACTATGGCTACACCTTC.